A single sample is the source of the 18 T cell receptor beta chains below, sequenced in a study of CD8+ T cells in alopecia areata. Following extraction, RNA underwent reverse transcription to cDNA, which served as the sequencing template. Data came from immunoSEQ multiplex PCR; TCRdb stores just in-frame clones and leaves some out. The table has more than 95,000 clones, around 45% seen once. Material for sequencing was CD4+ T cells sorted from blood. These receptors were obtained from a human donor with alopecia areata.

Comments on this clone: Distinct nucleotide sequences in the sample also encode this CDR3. Here the CDR3 DNA reads TGCGCCAGCAGCTTTTCCGGGAGCTCCTACGAGCAGTACTTC. This sequence encodes CASSFSGSSYEQYF. The rearrangement uses TRBV5-1 and TRBJ2-7, with D possibly matching TRBD2 (6 bases). The germline gives CDR1 SGHRS, CDR2 YFSETQ. The CDR3 loop spans 14 amino acids. Trimming removed 2 bases from V and 0 bases from J, with 9 bases in between.

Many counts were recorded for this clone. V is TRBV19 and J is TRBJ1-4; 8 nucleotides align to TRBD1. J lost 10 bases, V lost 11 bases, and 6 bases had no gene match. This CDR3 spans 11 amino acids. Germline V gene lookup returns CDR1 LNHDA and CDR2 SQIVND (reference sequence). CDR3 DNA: TGTGCCGGCGGACAGGGAGGAAAACTGTTTTTT. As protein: CAGGQGGKLFF.

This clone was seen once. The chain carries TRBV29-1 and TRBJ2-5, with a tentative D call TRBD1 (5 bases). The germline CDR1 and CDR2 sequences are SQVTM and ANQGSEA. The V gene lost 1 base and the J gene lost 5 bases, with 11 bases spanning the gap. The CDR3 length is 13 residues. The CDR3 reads CSVEVGPTETQYF. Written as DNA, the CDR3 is TGCAGCGTTGAAGTGGGGCCTACGGAGACCCAGTACTTC.

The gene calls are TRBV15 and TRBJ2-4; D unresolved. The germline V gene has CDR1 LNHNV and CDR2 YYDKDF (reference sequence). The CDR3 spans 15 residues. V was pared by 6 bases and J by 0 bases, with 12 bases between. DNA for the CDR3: TGTGCCACCAGACAGAACACCTTAGCCAAAAACATTCAGTACTTC. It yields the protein CATRQNTLAKNIQYF.

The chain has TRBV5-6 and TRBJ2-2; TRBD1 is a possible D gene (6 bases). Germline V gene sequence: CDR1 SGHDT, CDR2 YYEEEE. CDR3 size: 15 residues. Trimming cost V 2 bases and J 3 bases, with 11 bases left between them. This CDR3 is CASSFEGGYTGELFF. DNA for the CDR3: TGTGCCAGCAGCTTTGAAGGGGGTTACACCGGGGAGCTGTTTTTT. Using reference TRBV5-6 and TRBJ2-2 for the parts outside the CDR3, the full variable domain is DAGVTQSPTHLIKTRGQQVTLRCSPKSGHDTVSWYQQALGQGPQFIFQYYEEEERQRGNFPDRFSGHQFPNYSSELNVNALLLGDSALYLCASSFEGGYTGELFFGEGSRLTVL.

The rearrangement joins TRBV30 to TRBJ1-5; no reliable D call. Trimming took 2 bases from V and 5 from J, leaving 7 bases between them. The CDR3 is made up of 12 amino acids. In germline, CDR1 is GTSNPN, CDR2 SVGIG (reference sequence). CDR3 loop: CAWSLEDQPQHF. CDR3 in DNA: TGTGCCTGGAGTTTAGAGGATCAGCCCCAGCATTTT.

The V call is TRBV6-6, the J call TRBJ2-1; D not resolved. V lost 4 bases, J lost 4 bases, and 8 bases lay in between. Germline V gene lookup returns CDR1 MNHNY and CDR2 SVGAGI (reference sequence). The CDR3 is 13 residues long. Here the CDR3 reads CASSSVDYNEQFF. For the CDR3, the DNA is TGTGCCAGCAGTTCGGTAGATTACAATGAGCAGTTCTTC.

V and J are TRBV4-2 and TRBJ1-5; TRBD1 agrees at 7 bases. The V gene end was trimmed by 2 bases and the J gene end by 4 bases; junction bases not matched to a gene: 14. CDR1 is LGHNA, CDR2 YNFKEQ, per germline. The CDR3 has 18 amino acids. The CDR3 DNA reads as TGTGCCAGCAGCCAACGATCAACCCGGGACAGCAGAAATCAGCCCCAGCATTTT. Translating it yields CASSQRSTRDSRNQPQHF.

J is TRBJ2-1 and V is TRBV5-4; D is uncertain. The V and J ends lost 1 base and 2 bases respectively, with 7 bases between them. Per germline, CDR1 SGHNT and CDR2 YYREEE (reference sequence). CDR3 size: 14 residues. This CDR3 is CASSLPGTYNEQFF. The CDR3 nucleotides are TGTGCCAGCAGCTTGCCAGGTACCTACAATGAGCAGTTCTTC.

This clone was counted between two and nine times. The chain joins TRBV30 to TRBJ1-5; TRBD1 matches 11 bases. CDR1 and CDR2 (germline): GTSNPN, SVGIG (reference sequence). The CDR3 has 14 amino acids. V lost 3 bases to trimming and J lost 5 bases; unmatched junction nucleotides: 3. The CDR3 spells CAWSGDRGDQPQHF. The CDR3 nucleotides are TGTGCCTGGAGCGGGGACAGGGGGGATCAGCCCCAGCATTTT.

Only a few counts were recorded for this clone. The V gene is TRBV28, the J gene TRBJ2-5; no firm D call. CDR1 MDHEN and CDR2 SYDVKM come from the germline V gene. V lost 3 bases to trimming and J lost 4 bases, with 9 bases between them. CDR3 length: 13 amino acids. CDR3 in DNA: TGTGCCAGCAGTTTCGGCGGCGGAGAGACCCAGTACTTC. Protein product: CASSFGGGETQYF.

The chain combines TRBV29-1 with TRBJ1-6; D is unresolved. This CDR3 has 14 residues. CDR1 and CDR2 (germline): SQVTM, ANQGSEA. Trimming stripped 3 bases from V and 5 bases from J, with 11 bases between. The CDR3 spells CSVDVRANNSPLHF. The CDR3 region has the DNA TGCAGCGTTGACGTCCGGGCCAATAATTCACCCCTCCACTTT.

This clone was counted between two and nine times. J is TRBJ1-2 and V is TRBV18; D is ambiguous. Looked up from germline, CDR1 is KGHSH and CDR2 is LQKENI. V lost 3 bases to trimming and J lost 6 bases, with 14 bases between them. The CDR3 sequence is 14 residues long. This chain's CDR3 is CASSPRQGKDGYTF. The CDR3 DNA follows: TGTGCCAGCTCACCTAGACAAGGCAAAGATGGCTACACCTTC.

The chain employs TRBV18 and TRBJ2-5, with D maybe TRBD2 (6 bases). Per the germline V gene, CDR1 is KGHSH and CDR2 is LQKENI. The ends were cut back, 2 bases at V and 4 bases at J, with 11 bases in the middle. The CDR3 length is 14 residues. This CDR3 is CASSPVGEAETQYF. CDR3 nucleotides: TGTGCCAGCTCACCAGTTGGGGAGGCAGAGACCCAGTACTTC.

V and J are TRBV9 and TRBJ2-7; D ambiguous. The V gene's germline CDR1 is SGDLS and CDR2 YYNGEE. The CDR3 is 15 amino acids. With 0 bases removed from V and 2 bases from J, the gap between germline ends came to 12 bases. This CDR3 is CASSVGFGFPYEQYF. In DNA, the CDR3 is TGTGCCAGCAGCGTAGGCTTTGGGTTTCCCTACGAGCAGTACTTC.

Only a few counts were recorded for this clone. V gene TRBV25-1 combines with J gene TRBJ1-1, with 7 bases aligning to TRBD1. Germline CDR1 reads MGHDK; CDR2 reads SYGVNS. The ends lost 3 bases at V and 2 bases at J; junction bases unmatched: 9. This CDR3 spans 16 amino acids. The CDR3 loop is CASSEVQGKGNTEAFF. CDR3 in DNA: TGTGCCAGCAGTGAGGTACAGGGGAAGGGAAACACTGAAGCTTTCTTT.

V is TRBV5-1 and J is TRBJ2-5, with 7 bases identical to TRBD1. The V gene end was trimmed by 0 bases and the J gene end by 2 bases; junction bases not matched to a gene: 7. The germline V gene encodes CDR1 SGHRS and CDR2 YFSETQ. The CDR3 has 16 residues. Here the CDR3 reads CASSLAGTAEQETQYF. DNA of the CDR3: TGCGCCAGCAGCTTGGCCGGGACAGCGGAACAAGAGACCCAGTACTTC.

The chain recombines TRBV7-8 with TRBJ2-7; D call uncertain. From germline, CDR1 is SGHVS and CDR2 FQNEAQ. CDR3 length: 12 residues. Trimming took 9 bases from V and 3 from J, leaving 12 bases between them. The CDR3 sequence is CASSSGFYEQYF. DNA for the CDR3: TGTGCCAGTTCGAGTGGTTTCTACGAGCAGTACTTC. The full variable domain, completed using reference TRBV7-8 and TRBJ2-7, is GAGVSQSPRYKVAKRGQDVALRCDPISGHVSLFWYQQALGQGPEFLTYFQNEAQLDKSGLPSDRFFAERPEGSVSTLKIQRTQQEDSAVYLCASSSGFYEQYFGPGTRLTVT.